Shown below are 23 T cell receptor beta chains from a single sample sequenced in a study of breast tumors, draining lymph nodes, adjacent tissues. TCRdb passed the multiplex PCR reads through MiXCR, listing each CDR3 protein once. This repertoire shows some 15,000 distinct CDR3 sequences, about three quarters found once; its top ten account for about two fifths. Sequencing was done on a sample of tumor-adjacent breast tissue. Source of these receptors: a female donor with breast cancer. Some clones in this sample may be carry-over from other donors' samples.

V is TRBV20-1 and J is TRBJ2-7; possibly TRBD1 or TRBD2 for D (5 bases each). Trimming left V 4 bases short and J 6 bases short, with 22 bases between. The CDR3 covers 15 residues. Germline V gene sequence: CDR1 DFQATT, CDR2 SNEGSKA (reference sequence). The CDR3 nucleotides read TGCAGTGCTAAAAGTTCCATTCAGGGAGAAGGCGAGCAGTACTTC. Amino acids: CSAKSSIQGEGEQYF.

The chain recombines TRBV20-1 with TRBJ2-5; 11 bases align to TRBD2. CDR1 DFQATT and CDR2 SNEGSKA come from the germline V gene (reference sequence). Trimming removed 6 bases from V and 2 bases from J; junction bases left unmatched: 8. The length of the CDR3 is 15 residues. CDR3 loop: CSASGGLAEQETQYF. The CDR3 DNA reads TGCAGTGCCTCGGGGGGACTAGCGGAACAAGAGACCCAGTACTTC.

This clonotype is categorized as medium-sized. The chain employs TRBV12-3 or TRBV12-4 and TRBJ2-2; weak D call: TRBD2 (7 bases). The CDR3 is made up of 16 amino acids. Deletions cut 6 bases from V and 4 bases from J, with 18 bases between. The CDR3 loop reads CASRIGGGAGTGELFF. CDR3 nucleotide sequence: TGTGCCAGCAGAATAGGCGGGGGCGCAGGCACCGGGGAGCTGTTTTTT.

The chain joins TRBV7-9 to TRBJ2-1; 11 bases map to TRBD2. The CDR3 runs to 17 residues. In germline, CDR1 is SEHNR, CDR2 FQNEAQ (reference sequence). Unmatched junction bases numbered 7, after V lost 2 bases and J lost 4 bases. The CDR3 loop is CASSLLAGGVRYNEQFF. The CDR3 nucleotides are TGTGCCAGCAGCTTACTAGCGGGAGGCGTTAGGTACAATGAGCAGTTCTTC.

Notes on this clonotype: The junction and the germline gene differ at one end; a read error may be behind it. CDR3 region: CASSQVNRVLVF. Written as DNA, the CDR3 is TGTGCCAGCAGCCAAGTCAACCGGGTCCTTGTCTTC. The J gene is TRBJ2-7, the V gene TRBV3-1; D remains ambiguous. Germline V gives CDR1 LGHDT, CDR2 YNNKEL (reference sequence). The CDR3 length is 12 residues.

V is TRBV5-4 and J is TRBJ2-7; 8 nucleotides match TRBD1. Looked up from germline, CDR1 is SGHNT and CDR2 is YYREEE (reference sequence). Trimming removed 0 bases from V and 3 bases from J; junction bases left unmatched: 2. The CDR3 totals 14 residues. CDR3 region: CASSLAGGSYEQYF. DNA for the CDR3: TGTGCCAGCAGCTTGGCAGGGGGCAGCTACGAGCAGTACTTC.

The chain joins TRBV10-1 to TRBJ2-3; D is ambiguous. The CDR3 covers 13 residues. Germline CDR1 is WNHNN and CDR2 is SYGVQD (reference sequence). V gave up 5 bases and J gave up 2 bases, with 8 bases separating them. CDR3 nucleotide sequence: TGCGCCAGCAGTCGGAGAGTCACAGATACGCAGTATTTT. Amino acid sequence: CASSRRVTDTQYF.

This clonotype was recorded at least ten times. This chain joins TRBV12-3 or TRBV12-4 and TRBJ2-7; 10 bases are a match to TRBD2. J gave up 3 bases and V 5 bases, and 19 bases lay outside the gene matches. This CDR3 is 19 amino acids long. DNA of the CDR3: TGTGCCAGCAGTAGTATACGCGGGGAGCGGGAGGGCTCCTACTACGAGCAGTACTTC. It encodes CASSSIRGEREGSYYEQYF.

The chain combines TRBV7-3 with TRBJ2-5; D is tentatively TRBD1 or TRBD2 (5 bases each). The germline V and J ends were trimmed by 5 bases and 5 bases, with 9 bases remaining between them. CDR1 and CDR2 (germline): SGHTA, FQGTGA. This CDR3 is 12 amino acids long. CDR3 loop: CASSHWGETQYF. The CDR3 coding sequence is TGTGCCAGCAGCCACTGGGGGGAGACCCAGTACTTC.

Ten or more counts support this clonotype. This chain uses TRBV7-9 with TRBJ2-1; D tentatively reads TRBD1 or TRBD2 (6 bases each). The CDR3 is made up of 18 amino acids. V gave up 4 bases and J gave up 0 bases, with 19 bases separating them. Germline V CDR1 and CDR2: SEHNR, FQNEAQ (reference sequence). For the CDR3, the DNA is TGTGCCAGCAGCTCCAGTGAGCGAGGGGGGAGCTCCTACAATGAGCAGTTCTTC. This gives the protein CASSSSERGGSSYNEQFF.

The V call is TRBV10-3, the J call TRBJ1-2; perhaps TRBD1 as D (5 bases). This CDR3 comprises 14 residues. Germline V lookup: CDR1 ENHRY, CDR2 SYGVKD. The germline V and J ends were trimmed by 2 bases and 8 bases, with 15 bases remaining between them. The CDR3 reads CAISERGASEGYTF. CDR3 nucleotide sequence: TGTGCCATCAGTGAGCGAGGGGCTTCGGAAGGCTACACCTTC.

J is TRBJ2-3 and V is TRBV9, with a possible D match to TRBD2 (5 bases). Trimming cost V 1 base and J 6 bases, with 12 bases left between them. Germline V lookup: CDR1 SGDLS, CDR2 YYNGEE. The CDR3 runs to 14 residues. The CDR3 DNA sequence: TGTGCCAGCAGCGTAACCCCAGGCGGGGATACGCAGTATTTT. Translating gives CASSVTPGGDTQYF.

The chain joins TRBV6-1 to TRBJ2-7, with TRBD1 identical over 9 bases. Per germline, CDR1 MNHNS and CDR2 SASEGT. There are 14 residues in the CDR3. J was trimmed by 6 bases and V by 5 bases; bases with no gene match: 8. The CDR3 sequence is CASSIEGTGSEQYF. The CDR3 DNA reads as TGTGCCAGCAGTATAGAGGGGACAGGGAGCGAGCAGTACTTC.

The rearrangement uses TRBV20-1 and TRBJ2-7, with TRBD1 matching 10 bases. V dropped 6 bases and J dropped 4; count of bases not matched to a gene: 12. The CDR3 has 15 residues. CDR1 is DFQATT, CDR2 SNEGSKA, per germline (reference sequence). CDR3 sequence reads: CSAAQRQGASYEQYF. Written as DNA, the CDR3 is TGCAGTGCAGCTCAAAGACAGGGGGCTTCGTACGAGCAGTACTTC.

The chain joins TRBV29-1 to TRBJ2-3; 8 nucleotides align to TRBD2. CDR3 size: 16 residues. The germline CDR1 and CDR2 sequences are SQVTM and ANQGSEA. V was pared by 8 bases and J by 3 bases, with 16 bases of the junction left unmatched. The CDR3 region is CSRGAGGRCRTDTQYF. CDR3 sequence (DNA): TGCAGCCGAGGCGCGGGAGGTCGTTGTAGGACAGATACGCAGTATTTT.

This chain links TRBV7-9 with TRBJ2-1, with 11 positions matching TRBD2. The length of the CDR3 is 19 residues. Germline loops: CDR1 SEHNR, CDR2 FQNEAQ (reference sequence). V gave up 7 bases and J gave up 0 bases; unmatched junction bases: 14. The CDR3 is CASTNWGTSGPSSYNEQFF. The CDR3 DNA reads as TGTGCCAGCACCAATTGGGGGACTAGCGGCCCTAGCTCCTACAATGAGCAGTTCTTC. The full variable domain, its missing parts supplied by reference TRBV7-9 and TRBJ2-1, is DTGVSQNPRHKITKRGQNVTFRCDPISEHNRLYWYRQTLGQGPEFLTYFQNEAQLEKSRLLSDRFSAERPKGSFSTLEIQRTEQGDSAMYLCASTNWGTSGPSSYNEQFFGPGTRLTVL.

The V and J genes are TRBV6-2 or TRBV6-3 and TRBJ2-7; D not resolved. V was shortened by 0 bases and J by 3 bases, with 12 bases between the two germline ends. Per germline, CDR1 MNHEY and CDR2 SVGEGT. This CDR3 has 15 residues. The CDR3 sequence: CASSYSPGARYEQYF. CDR3 nucleotide sequence: TGTGCCAGCAGTTACTCGCCGGGCGCCCGCTACGAGCAGTACTTC.

The chain carries TRBV7-2 and TRBJ2-7, with 11 bases identical to TRBD2. Trimming cost V 0 bases and J 9 bases; bases outside gene matches: 10. Germline CDR1 and CDR2: SGHTA and FQGNSA. CDR3 size: 16 residues. The CDR3 DNA follows: TGTGCCAGCAGCTTAGCCTCCGGGATAGCGGGAGGGCCGCAGTACTTC. Residues: CASSLASGIAGGPQYF.

The V and J genes are TRBV24-1 and TRBJ1-2; no definite D call. V lost 0 bases and J 10 bases, leaving 8 bases between the germline ends. From germline, CDR1 is KGHDR and CDR2 SFDVKD. The CDR3 length is 12 residues. The CDR3 is CATSDLGRDYTF. DNA for the CDR3: TGTGCCACCAGTGATTTGGGTAGGGACTACACCTTC.

The chain uses TRBV11-3 and TRBJ2-7; possible D gene TRBD2, 6 bases. Trimming cost V 2 bases and J 5 bases, with 13 bases left between them. Germline V gives CDR1 SGHNT, CDR2 YENEEA. CDR3 size: 14 residues. CDR3 in DNA: TGTGCCAGCAGCTTACGGGACTCGGGCGACGAGCAGTACTTC. It specifies CASSLRDSGDEQYF. The full variable domain, with the rest looked up from reference TRBV11-3 and TRBJ2-7, is EAGVVQSPRYKIIEKKQPVAFWCNPISGHNTLYWYLQNLGQGPELLIRYENEEAVDDSQLPKDRFSAERLKGVDSTLKIQPAELGDSAVYLCASSLRDSGDEQYFGPGTRLTVT.

This clonotype showed up many times. The chain couples TRBV28 to TRBJ2-1, with 11 bases matching TRBD2. Per germline, CDR1 MDHEN and CDR2 SYDVKM. This CDR3 contains 16 residues. V shed 6 bases, J shed 8 bases, and the junction held 12 bases outside the gene matches. In DNA, the CDR3 is TGTGCCAGCAGCTGGGGAACTAGCGGGAGTTTAGATGAGCAGTTCTTC. Protein sequence: CASSWGTSGSLDEQFF.

This clonotype is classed as medium-sized. The genes are TRBV29-1 and TRBJ2-1; 11 bases line up with TRBD2. The CDR3 length is 14 residues. J lost 4 bases, V lost 8 bases, and 7 bases had no gene match. Germline-derived CDR1 and CDR2 are SQVTM and ANQGSEA. This CDR3 reads CSITGTSGYNEQFF. The DNA of the CDR3 is TGCAGCATAACCGGGACTAGCGGTTACAATGAGCAGTTCTTC.

This chain uses TRBV3-1 with TRBJ2-7; D possibly corresponds to TRBD2 (5 bases). Per the germline V gene, CDR1 is LGHDT and CDR2 is YNNKEL (reference sequence). This CDR3 has 16 residues. The V and J ends lost 6 bases and 2 bases respectively, with 20 bases between them. This CDR3 is CASSRGNSLRTYEQYF. CDR3 DNA sequence: TGTGCCAGCAGTCGGGGTAATTCCCTAAGAACCTACGAGCAGTACTTC.